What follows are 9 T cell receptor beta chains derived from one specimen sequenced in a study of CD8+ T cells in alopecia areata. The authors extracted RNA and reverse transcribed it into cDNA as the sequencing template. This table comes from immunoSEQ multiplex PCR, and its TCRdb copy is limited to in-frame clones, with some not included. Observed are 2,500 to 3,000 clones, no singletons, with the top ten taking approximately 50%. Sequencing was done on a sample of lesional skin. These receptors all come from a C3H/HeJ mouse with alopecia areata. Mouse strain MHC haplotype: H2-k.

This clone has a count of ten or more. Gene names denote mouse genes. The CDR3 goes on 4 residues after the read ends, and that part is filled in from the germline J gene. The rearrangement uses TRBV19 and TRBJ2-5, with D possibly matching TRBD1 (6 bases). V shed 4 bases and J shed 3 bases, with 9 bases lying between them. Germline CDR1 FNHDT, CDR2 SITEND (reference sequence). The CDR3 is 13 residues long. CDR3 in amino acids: CASSLGQQDTQYF. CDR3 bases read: TGTGCCAGCAGTCTCGGACAGCAAGAC.

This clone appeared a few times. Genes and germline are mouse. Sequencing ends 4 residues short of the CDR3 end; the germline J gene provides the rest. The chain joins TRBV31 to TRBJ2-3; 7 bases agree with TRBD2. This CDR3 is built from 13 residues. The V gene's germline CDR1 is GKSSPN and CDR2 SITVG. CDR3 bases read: TGTGCCTGGAGTCTTCGGGGGGGAGAA. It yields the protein CAWSLRGGE. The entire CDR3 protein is CAWSLRGGETLYF.

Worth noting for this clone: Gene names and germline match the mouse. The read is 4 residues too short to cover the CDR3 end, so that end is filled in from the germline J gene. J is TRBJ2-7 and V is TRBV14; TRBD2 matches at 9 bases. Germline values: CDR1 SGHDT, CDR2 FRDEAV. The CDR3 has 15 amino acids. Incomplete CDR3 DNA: TGTGCCAGCAGTCCTAACTGGGGGGCGGGGTAT. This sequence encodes CASSPNWGAGY. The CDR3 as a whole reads CASSPNWGAGYEQYF.

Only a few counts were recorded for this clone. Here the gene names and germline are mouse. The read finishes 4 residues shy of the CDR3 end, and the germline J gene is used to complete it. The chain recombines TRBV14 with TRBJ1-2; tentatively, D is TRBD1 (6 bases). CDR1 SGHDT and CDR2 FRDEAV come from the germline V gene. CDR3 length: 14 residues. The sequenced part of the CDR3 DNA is TGTGCCAGCAGTGATGGCCTGGGGGGGCGC. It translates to CASSDGLGGR. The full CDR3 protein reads CASSDGLGGRDYTF.

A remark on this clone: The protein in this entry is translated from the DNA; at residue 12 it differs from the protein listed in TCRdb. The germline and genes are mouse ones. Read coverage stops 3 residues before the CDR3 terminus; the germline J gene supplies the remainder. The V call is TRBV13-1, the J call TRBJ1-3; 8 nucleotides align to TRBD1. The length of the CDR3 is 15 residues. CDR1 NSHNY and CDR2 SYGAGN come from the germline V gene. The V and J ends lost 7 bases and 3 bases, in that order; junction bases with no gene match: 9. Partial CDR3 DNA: TGTGCCAGCGGGCCCCTCGACAGGGGTGGAAATACG. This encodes CASGPLDRGGNT. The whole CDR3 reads CASGPLDRGGNTLYF.

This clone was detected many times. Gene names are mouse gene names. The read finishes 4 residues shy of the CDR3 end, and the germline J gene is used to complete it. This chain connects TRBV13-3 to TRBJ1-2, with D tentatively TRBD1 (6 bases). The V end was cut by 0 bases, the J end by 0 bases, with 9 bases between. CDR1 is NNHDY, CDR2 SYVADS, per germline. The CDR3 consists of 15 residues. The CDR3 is CASSDDGTTNSDYTF. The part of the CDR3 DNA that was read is TGTGCCAGCAGTGATGATGGGACAACAAACTCC.

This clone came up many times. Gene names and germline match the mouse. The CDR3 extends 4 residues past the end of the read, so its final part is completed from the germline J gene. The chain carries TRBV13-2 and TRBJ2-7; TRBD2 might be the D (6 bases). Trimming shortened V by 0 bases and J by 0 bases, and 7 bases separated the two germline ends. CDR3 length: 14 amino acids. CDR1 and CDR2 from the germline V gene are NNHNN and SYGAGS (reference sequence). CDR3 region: CASGDGLDSYEQYF. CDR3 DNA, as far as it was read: TGTGCCAGCGGTGATGGACTGGACTCCTAT.

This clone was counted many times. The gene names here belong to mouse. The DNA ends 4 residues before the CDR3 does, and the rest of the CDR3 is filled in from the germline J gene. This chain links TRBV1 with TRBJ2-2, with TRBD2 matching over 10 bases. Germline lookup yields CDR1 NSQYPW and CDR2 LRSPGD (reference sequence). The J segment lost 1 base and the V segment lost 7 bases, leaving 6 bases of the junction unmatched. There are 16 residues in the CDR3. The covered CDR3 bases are TGCACCTGCAAAGACTGGGGGGCCGGAAACACCGGG. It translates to CTCKDWGAGNTG. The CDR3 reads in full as CTCKDWGAGNTGQLYF.

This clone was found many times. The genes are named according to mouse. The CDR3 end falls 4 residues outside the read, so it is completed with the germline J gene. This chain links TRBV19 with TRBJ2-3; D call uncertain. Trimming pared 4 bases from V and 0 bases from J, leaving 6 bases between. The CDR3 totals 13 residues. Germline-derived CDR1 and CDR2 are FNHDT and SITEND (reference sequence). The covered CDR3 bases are TGTGCCAGCAGTTGGTTTAGTGCAGAA. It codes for CASSWFSAE. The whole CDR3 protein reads CASSWFSAETLYF.